Shown below are 2 T cell receptor beta chains from a single sample sequenced in a study of radiotherapy plus CTLA-4 blockade in lung cancer. Sequenced by immunoSEQ multiplex PCR; TCRdb stores in-frame clones only, minus some. The sample contains some 96,000 clones, around nine tenths of which appear only once. This material consisted of peripheral blood, taken from a patient treated with radiotherapy plus ipilimumab. These receptors originate from a human donor with non-small cell lung cancer that progressed on radiotherapy plus ipilimumab.

The CDR3 DNA is TGTGCCAGCAGGGGCTGGCAGGGAGTGGGTCAGCCCCAGCATTTT. Its protein product is CASRGWQGVGQPQHF. This chain uses TRBV5-6 with TRBJ1-5; tentatively, D is TRBD1 (5 bases). CDR1 and CDR2 from the germline V gene are SGHDT and YYEEEE. CDR3 length: 15 residues. Trimming removed 5 bases from V and 6 bases from J, with 18 bases in between.

This clone was recorded once. This sequence joins TRBV29-1 and TRBJ1-5, with D possibly TRBD1 on 5 matching bases. Germline lookup yields CDR1 SQVTM and CDR2 ANQGSEA. V shed 7 bases and J shed 2 bases, with 9 bases lying between them. This CDR3 comprises 12 residues. CDR3 nucleotides: TGCAGCGCAGGACAAGGCAATCAGCCCCAGCATTTT. Protein product: CSAGQGNQPQHF. Together with reference TRBV29-1 and TRBJ1-5, the CDR3 gives the full variable domain: SAVISQKPSRDICQRGTSLTIQCQVDSQVTMMFWYRQQPGQSLTLIATANQGSEATYESGFVIDKFPISRPNLTFSTLTVSNMSPEDSSIYLCSAGQGNQPQHFGDGTRLSIL.